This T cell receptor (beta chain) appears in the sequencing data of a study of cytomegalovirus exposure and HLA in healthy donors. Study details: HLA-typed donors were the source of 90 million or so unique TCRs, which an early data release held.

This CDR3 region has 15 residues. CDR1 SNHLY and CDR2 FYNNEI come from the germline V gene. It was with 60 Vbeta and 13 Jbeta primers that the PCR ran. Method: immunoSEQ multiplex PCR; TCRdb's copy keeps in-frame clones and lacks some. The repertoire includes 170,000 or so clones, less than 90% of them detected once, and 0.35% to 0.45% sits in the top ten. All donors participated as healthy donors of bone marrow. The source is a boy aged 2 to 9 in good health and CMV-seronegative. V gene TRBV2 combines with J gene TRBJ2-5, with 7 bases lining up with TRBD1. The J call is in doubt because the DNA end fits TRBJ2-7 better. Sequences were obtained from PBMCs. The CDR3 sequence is CASSRTGDPTYEQYF. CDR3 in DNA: TGTGCCAGCAGTCGAACAGGGGACCCCACCTACGAGCAGTACTTC.